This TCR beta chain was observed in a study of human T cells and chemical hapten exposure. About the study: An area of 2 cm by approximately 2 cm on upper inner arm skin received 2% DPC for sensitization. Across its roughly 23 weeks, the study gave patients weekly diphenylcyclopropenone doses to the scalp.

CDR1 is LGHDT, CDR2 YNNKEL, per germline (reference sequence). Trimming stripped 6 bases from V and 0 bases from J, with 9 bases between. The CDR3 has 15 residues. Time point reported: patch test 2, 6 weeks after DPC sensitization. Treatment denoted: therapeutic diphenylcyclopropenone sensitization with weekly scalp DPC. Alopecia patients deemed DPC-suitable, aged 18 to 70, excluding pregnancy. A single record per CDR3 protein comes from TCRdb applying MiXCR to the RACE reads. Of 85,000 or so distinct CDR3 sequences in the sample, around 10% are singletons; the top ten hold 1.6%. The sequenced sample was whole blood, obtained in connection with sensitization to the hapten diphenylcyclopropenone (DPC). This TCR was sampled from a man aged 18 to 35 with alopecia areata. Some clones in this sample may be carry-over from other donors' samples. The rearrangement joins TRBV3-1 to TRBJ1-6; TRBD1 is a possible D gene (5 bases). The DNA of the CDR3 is TGTGCCAGCAGTAATACAGGCTCCTATAATTCACCCCTCCACTTT. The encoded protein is CASSNTGSYNSPLHF.